This T cell receptor (beta chain) was sequenced in a study of shared T cell receptors in the human thymus. TCRdb's table, derived via immunoSEQ multiplex PCR, lists solely in-frame clones and lacks some. The profile shows 640,000 or so clones, around 87% of them singletons. Germline V gene sequence: CDR1 ENHRY, CDR2 SYGVKD. V lost 8 bases, J lost 5 bases, and 8 bases stayed unmatched. CDR3 length equals 13 residues. The sample also formed part of further work on human thymus T cells. As that study records: Biased V and J segment usage appeared in thymus and peripheral blood.

This chain links TRBV10-3 with TRBJ1-2; 7 nucleotides match TRBD1. The sequenced sample consisted of thymocytes. The clonotype originates from a boy under two years old with a congenital heart defect. CDR3 in amino acids: CAIHPQGQYGYTF. CDR3 nucleotides: TGTGCCATCCACCCCCAGGGACAGTATGGCTACACCTTC.